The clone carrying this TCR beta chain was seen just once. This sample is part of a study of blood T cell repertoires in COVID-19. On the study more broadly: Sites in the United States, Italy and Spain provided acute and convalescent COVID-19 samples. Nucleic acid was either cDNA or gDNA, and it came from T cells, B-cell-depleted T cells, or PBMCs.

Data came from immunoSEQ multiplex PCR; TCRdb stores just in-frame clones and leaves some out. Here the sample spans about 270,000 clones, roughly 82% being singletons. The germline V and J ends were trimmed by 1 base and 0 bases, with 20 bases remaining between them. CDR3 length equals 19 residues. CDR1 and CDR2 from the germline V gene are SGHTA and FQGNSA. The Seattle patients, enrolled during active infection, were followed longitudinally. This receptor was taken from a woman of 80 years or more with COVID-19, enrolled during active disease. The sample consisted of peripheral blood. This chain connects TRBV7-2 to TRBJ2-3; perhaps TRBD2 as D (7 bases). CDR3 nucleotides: TGTGCCAGCAGCTTAGAAATGAGGAGGGGGGGAAGGAGCACAGATACGCAGTATTTT. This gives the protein CASSLEMRRGGRSTDTQYF. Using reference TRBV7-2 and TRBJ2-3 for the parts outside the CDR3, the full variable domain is GAGVSQSPSNKVTEKGKDVELRCDPISGHTALYWYRQSLGQGLEFLIYFQGNSAPDKSGLPSDRFSAERTGGSVSTLTIQRTQQEDSAVYLCASSLEMRRGGRSTDTQYFGPGTRLTVL.